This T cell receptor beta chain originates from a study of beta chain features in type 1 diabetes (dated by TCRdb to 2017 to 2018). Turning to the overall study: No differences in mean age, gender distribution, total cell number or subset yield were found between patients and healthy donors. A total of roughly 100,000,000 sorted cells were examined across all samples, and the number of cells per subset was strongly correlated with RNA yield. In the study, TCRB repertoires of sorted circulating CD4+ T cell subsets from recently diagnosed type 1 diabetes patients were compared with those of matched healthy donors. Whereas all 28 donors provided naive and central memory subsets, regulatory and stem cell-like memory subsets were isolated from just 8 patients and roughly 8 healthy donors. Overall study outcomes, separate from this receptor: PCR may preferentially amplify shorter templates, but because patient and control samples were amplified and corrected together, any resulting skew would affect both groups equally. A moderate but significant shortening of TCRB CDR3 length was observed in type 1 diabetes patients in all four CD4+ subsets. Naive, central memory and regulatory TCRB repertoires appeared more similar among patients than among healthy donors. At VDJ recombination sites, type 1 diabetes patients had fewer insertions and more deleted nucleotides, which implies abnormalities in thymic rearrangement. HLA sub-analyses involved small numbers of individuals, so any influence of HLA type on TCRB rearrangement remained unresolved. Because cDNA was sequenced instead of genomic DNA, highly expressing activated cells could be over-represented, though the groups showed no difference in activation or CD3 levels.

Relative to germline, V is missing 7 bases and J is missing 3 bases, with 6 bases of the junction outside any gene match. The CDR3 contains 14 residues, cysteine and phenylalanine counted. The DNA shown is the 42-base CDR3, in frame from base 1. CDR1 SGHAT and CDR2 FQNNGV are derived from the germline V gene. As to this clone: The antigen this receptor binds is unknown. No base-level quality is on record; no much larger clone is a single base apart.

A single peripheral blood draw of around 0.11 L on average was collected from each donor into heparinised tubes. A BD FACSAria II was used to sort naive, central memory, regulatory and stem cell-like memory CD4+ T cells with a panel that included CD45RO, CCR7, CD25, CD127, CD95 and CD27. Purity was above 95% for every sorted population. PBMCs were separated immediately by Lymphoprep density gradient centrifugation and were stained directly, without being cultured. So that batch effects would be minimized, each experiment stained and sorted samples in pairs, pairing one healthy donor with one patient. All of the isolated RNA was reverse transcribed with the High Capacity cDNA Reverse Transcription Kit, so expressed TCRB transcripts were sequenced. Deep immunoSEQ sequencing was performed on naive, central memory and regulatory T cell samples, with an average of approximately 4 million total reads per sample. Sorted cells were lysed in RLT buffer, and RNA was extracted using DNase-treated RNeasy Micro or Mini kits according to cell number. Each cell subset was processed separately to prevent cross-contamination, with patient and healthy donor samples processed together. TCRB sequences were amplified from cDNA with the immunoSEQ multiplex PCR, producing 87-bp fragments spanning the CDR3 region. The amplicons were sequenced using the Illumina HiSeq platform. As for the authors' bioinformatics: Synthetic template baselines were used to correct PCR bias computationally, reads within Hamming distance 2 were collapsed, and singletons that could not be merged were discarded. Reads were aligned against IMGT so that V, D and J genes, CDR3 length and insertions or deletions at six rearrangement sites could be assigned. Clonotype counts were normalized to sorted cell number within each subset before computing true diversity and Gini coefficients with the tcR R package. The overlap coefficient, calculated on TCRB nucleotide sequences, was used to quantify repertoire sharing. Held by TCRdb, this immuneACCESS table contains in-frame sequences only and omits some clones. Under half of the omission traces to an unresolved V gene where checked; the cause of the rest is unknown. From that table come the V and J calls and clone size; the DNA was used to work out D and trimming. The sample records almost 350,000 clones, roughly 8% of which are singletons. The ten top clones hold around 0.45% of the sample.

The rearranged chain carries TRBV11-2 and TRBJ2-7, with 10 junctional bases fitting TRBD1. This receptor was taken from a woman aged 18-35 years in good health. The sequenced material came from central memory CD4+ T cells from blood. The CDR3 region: CASNPDRGRYEQYF. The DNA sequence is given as TGTGCCAGCAACCCCGACAGGGGGCGCTACGAGCAGTACTTC. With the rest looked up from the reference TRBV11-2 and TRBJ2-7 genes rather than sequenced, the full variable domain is EAGVAQSPRYKIIEKRQSVAFWCNPISGHATLYWYQQILGQGPKLLIQFQNNGVVDDSQLPKDRFSAERLKGVDSTLKIQPAKLEDSAVYLCASNPDRGRYEQYFGPGTRLTVT.